This T cell receptor (beta chain) was sequenced in a study of blood T cell repertoires in COVID-19. Germline V gives CDR1 SGHTA, CDR2 FQGNSA. V shed 1 base, J shed 8 bases, and the junction held 5 bases outside the gene matches. CDR3 size: 15 residues. Some clones are missing from TCRdb's copy, which holds only in-frame ones; the method was immunoSEQ multiplex PCR. The sample records 240,000 or so clones, around 90% being singletons. This sequence originates from a woman in her thirties with acute or convalescent COVID-19. Sequences were obtained from peripheral blood. J is TRBJ1-4 and V is TRBV7-2; 9 bases agree with TRBD1. The CDR3 sequence is CASSLDGTGIEKLFF. CDR3 coding DNA: TGTGCCAGCAGCTTAGATGGGACAGGGATAGAAAAACTGTTTTTT.